This record looks at one T cell receptor (beta chain) sequence and its context. The data derive from a study of technical replicates of blood from several donors. Per germline, CDR1 SNHLY and CDR2 FYNNEI. The CDR3 spans 14 residues. Trimming removed 2 bases at V and 8 bases at J, with 15 bases between. Method: immunoSEQ multiplex PCR; TCRdb's copy keeps in-frame clones and lacks some. Of about 84,000 clones listed, roughly 98% are singletons. The rearrangement joins TRBV2 to TRBJ1-2, with D possibly TRBD1 on 5 matching bases. The TCR originated in a human donor in good health. Sequencing used T cells isolated from PBMCs. CDR3 in amino acids: CASSEMGRDGGYTF. The DNA of the CDR3 is TGTGCCAGCAGTGAAATGGGCAGGGATGGGGGCTACACCTTC. The full variable domain, its missing parts supplied by reference TRBV2 and TRBJ1-2, is EPEVTQTPSHQVTQMGQEVILRCVPISNHLYFYWYRQILGQKVEFLVSFYNNEISEKSEIFDDQFSVERPDGSNFTLKIRSTKLEDSAMYFCASSEMGRDGGYTFGSGTRLTVV.